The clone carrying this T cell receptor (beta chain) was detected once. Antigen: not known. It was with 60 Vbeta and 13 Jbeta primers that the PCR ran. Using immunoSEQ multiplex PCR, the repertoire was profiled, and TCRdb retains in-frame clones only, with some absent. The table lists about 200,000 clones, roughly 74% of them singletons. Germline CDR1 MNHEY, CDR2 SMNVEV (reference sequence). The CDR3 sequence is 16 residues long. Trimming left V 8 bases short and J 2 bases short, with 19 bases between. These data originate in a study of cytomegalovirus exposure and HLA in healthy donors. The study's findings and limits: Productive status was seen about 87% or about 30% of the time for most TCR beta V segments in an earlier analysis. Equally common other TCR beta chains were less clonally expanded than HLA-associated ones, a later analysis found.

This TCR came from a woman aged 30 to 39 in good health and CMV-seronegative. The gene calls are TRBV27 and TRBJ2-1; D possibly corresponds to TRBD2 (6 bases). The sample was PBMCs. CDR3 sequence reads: CASGTLRDFPYNEQFF. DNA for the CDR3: TGTGCCAGCGGGACCCTCCGGGACTTTCCCTACAATGAGCAGTTCTTC.